Listed below are T cell receptor beta chains from one sample, sequenced in a study of blood T cell repertoires in COVID-19. Assay used: immunoSEQ multiplex PCR; TCRdb lists only in-frame clones, some missing. The sample yields about 190,000 clones, around 76% seen once. Sequencing input: PBMCs or T cells enriched from blood (not recorded which). These receptors originate from a woman in her forties or fifties with acute COVID-19. Both conserved end residues are trimmed from each CDR3.

TRBV14	TRBJ2-5	ASSQNRGQETQY
TRBV9	TRBJ2-5	ASGERGSLLQETQY
TRBV6-5	TRBJ1-2	ASSSRTPHYGYT
TRBV5-4	TRBJ1-2	ASSLTGVGGYT
TRBV19	TRBJ2-3	ASSSRVNTDTQY
TRBV27	TRBJ1-1	ASSLLGTDLNTEAF
TRBV6-5	TRBJ1-2	ASRPAREPNYGYT
TRBV11-2	TRBJ1-2	ASSSVGGAYGYT
TRBV18	TRBJ2-1	ASSPASGQGLNNEQF
TRBV10-3	TRBJ2-5	AISHGTSGGPGLLQETQY
TRBV5-1	TRBJ2-5	ASSLGLAGGLKETQY
TRBV27	TRBJ2-1	ASSYVADRNEQF
TRBV6-2/TRBV6-3	TRBJ2-3	ASSYSPELAVRDTQY
TRBV7-2	TRBJ2-5	ASSLVTTGAGGQETQY
TRBV7-9	TRBJ2-3	ASSRVQVSTDTQY
TRBV5-1	TRBJ1-6	ASQTGQGYNSPLH
TRBV11-2	TRBJ1-2	ASSFNTGAYGYT
TRBV25-1	TRBJ1-2	AGSAGGANGYT
TRBV2	TRBJ2-1	ASSPLRSEQF
TRBV6-5	TRBJ2-1	ASIPLAGGRNEQF
TRBV6-4	TRBJ2-1	ASSIQALGYNEQF
TRBV7-9	TRBJ1-3	ASSQTVFSGNTIY
TRBV6-5	TRBJ2-5	ASGLARETQY
TRBV4-3	TRBJ1-1	ASSLFDRADTEAF
TRBV5-1	TRBJ2-5	ASSSGQGARETQY
TRBV28	TRBJ1-3	ASSFGSGRGIAGNTIY
TRBV28	TRBJ1-1	ASYSGSSHMGTEAF
TRBV4-2	TRBJ1-2	ASSQIDTANGYT
TRBV19	TRBJ1-3	ASKGPWVESIM
TRBV5-1	TRBJ2-2	AARQEASPGGELF
TRBV29-1	TRBJ1-2	SVEASLHYGYT
TRBV7-9	TRBJ1-4	ASSPGGREKLF
TRBV7-9	TRBJ1-4	ASSPGGNEKLF
TRBV20-1	TRBJ1-2	SASWEGQGYGYT
TRBV18	TRBJ1-6	ASSQDRNNSPLH
TRBV7-2	TRBJ1-2	ASSPNYRGQGGYT
TRBV7-2	TRBJ2-5	ASSLLAGEIQY
TRBV28	TRBJ2-1	ASNSRGSPYNEQF